The 2 T cell receptor beta chains reported below all come from one sample, sequenced in a study of beta chain features in type 1 diabetes. Expressed TCRB transcripts were sequenced because the entire RNA isolate underwent reverse transcription. Clones were read by immunoSEQ multiplex PCR, and TCRdb kept only the in-frame ones, dropping some. The sample records almost 350,000 clones, around a fifth being singletons. Sequenced sample: naive CD4+ T cells from blood. These receptors all stem from a woman aged 18-35 years in good health.

This sequence joins TRBV6-6 and TRBJ2-7; D possibly corresponds to TRBD2 (5 bases). The CDR3 consists of 15 residues. CDR1 is MNHNY and CDR2 is SVGAGI in the germline V gene (reference sequence). Between the trimmed V and J ends, which lost 2 bases and 3 bases, there was a span of 14 bases. The CDR3 region has the DNA TGTGCCAGCAGTTACCAGGCGGGTCGCCTCTACGAGCAGTACTTC. Translated: CASSYQAGRLYEQYF.

The chain combines TRBV5-1 with TRBJ1-2, with D possibly matching TRBD1 (5 bases). Germline CDR1 SGHRS, CDR2 YFSETQ. V dropped 2 bases and J dropped 4 bases, with 12 bases sitting between them. CDR3 size: 14 residues. The CDR3 region is CASSLGATPYGYTF. CDR3 nucleotides: TGCGCCAGCAGCTTAGGGGCGACTCCCTATGGCTACACCTTC.